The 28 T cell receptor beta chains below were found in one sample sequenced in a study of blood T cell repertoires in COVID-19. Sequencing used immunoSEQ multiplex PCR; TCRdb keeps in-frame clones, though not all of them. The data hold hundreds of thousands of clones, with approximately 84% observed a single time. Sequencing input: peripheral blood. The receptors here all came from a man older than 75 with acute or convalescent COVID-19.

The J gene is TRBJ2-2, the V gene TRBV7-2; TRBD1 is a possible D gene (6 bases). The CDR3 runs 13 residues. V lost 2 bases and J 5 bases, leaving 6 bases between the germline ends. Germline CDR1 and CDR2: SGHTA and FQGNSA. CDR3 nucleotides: TGTGCCAGCAGCTTAAGGGGGACCGGGGAGCTGTTTTTT. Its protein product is CASSLRGTGELFF.

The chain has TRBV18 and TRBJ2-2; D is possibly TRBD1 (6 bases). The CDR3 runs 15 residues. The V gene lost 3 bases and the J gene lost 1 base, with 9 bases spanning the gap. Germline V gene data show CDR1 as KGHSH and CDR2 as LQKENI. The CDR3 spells CASSPAGVNTGELFF. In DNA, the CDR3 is TGTGCCAGCTCACCCGCAGGGGTGAACACCGGGGAGCTGTTTTTT.

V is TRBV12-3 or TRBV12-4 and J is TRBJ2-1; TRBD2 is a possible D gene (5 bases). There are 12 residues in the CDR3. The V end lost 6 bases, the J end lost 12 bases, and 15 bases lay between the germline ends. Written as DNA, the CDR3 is TGTGCCAGCAGCCCTGACTACGTGGGGCAGTTCTTC. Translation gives CASSPDYVGQFF.

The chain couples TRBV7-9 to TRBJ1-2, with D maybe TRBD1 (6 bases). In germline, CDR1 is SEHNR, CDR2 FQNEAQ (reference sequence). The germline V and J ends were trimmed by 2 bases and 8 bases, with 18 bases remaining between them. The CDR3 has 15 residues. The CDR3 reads CASSLPQGNGWGYTF. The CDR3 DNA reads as TGTGCCAGCAGCTTACCCCAGGGGAATGGTTGGGGCTACACCTTC.

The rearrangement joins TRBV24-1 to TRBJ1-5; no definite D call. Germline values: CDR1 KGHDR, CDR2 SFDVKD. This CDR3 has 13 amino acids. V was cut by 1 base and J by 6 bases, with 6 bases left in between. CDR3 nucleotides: TGTGCCACCAGTGATTTAGAGGGTCAGCCCCAGCATTTT. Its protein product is CATSDLEGQPQHF.

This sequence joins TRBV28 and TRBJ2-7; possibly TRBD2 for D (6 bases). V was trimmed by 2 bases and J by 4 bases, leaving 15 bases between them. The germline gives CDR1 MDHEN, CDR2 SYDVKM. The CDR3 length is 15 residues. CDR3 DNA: TGTGCCAGCAGTTTAGGGACGGGACTGGGTTACGAGCAGTACTTC. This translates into CASSLGTGLGYEQYF.

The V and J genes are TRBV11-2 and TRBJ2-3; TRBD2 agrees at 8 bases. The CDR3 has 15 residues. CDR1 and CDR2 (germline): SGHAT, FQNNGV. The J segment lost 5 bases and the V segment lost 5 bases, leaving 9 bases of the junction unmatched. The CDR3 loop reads CASSQTSAWEDTQYF. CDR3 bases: TGTGCCAGCAGCCAGACTAGCGCCTGGGAAGATACGCAGTATTTT. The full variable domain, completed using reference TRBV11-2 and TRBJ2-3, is EAGVAQSPRYKIIEKRQSVAFWCNPISGHATLYWYQQILGQGPKLLIQFQNNGVVDDSQLPKDRFSAERLKGVDSTLKIQPAKLEDSAVYLCASSQTSAWEDTQYFGPGTRLTVL.

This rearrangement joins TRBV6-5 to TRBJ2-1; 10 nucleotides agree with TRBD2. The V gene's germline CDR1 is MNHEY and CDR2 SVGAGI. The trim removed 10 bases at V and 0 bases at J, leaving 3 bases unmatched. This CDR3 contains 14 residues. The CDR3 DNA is TGTGCCACCTTAGCGGGAGGCTCCTACAATGAGCAGTTCTTC. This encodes CATLAGGSYNEQFF.

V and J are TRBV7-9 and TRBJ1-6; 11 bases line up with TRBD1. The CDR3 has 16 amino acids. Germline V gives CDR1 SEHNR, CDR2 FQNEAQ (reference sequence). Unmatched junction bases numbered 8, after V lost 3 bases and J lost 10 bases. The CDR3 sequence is CASSFRGQGGTSPLHF. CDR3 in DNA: TGTGCCAGCAGCTTCCGGGGACAGGGGGGCACATCACCCCTCCACTTT.

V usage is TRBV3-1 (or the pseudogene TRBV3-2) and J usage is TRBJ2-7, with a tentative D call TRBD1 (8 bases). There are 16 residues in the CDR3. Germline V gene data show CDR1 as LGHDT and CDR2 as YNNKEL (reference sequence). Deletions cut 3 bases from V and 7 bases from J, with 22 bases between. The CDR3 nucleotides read TGTGCCAGCAGCCAGATGGGACAGGCCCCGCGGGGGGAGCAGTACTTC. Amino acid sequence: CASSQMGQAPRGEQYF.

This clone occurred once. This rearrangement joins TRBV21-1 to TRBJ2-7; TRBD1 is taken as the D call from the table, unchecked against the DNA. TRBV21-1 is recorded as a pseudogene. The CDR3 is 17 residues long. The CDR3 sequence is CASSKTPLDRGDYEQYV. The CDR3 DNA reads TGTGCCAGCAGCAAAACGCCTTTGGACAGGGGAGACTACGAGCAGTACGTC.

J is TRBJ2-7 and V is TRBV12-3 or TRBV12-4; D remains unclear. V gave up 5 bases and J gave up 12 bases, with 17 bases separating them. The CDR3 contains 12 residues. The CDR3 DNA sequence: TGTGCCAGCAGTCCTGGCCCCCCGGAGTGGTACGTC. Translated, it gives CASSPGPPEWYV.

The CDR3, as DNA: TGTGCCAGCAGCCGGACAGGGAACACTGAAGCTTTCTTT. Residues: CASSRTGNTEAFF. J is TRBJ1-1 and V is TRBV7-6, with 7 bases aligning to TRBD1. There are 13 residues in the CDR3. Trimming removed 5 bases from V and 1 base from J; junction bases left unmatched: 1. Germline V gene lookup returns CDR1 SGHVS and CDR2 FNYEAQ.

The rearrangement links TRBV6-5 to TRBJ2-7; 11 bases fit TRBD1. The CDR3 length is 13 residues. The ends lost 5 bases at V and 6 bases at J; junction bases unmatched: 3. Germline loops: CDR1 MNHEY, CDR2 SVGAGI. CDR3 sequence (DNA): TGTGCCAGCAGTAGGGACAGGGGGGGCGAGCAGTACTTC. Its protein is CASSRDRGGEQYF.

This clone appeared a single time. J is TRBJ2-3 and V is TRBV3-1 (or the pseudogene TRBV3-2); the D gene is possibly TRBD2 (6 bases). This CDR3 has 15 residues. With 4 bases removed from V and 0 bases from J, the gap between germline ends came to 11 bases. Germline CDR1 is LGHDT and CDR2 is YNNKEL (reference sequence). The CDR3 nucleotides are TGTGCCAGCAGCCTAGCGGTGATGAGCACAGATACGCAGTATTTT. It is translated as CASSLAVMSTDTQYF.

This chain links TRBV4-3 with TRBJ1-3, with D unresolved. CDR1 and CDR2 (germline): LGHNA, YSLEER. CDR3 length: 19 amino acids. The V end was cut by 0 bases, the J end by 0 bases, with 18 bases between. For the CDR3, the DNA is TGCGCCAGCAGCCAAGAGAGCCCGTCCTGGCGAGGCTCTGGAAACACCATATATTTT. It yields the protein CASSQESPSWRGSGNTIYF.

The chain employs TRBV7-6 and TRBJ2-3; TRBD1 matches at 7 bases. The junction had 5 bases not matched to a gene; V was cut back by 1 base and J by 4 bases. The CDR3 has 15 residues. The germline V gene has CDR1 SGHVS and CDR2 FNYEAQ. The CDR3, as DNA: TGTGCCAGCAGCTTAGGAGACAGGGACCCAGATACGCAGTATTTT. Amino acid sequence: CASSLGDRDPDTQYF.

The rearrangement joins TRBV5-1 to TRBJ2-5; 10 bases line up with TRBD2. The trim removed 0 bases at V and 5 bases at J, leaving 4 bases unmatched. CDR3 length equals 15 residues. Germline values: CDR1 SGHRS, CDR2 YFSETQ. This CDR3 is CASSLAASGSETQYF. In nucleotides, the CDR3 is TGCGCCAGCAGCTTGGCGGCTAGCGGGAGTGAGACCCAGTACTTC.

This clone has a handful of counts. In nucleotides, the CDR3 is TGTGCCAGCAGCTTAGCGGGACTGATTAATTCACCCCTCCACTTT. As protein: CASSLAGLINSPLHF. The V and J genes are TRBV7-2 and TRBJ1-6; weak D call: TRBD1 (5 bases). V was trimmed by 0 bases and J by 6 bases, leaving 9 bases between them. The germline V gene encodes CDR1 SGHTA and CDR2 FQGNSA. The CDR3 loop spans 15 amino acids.

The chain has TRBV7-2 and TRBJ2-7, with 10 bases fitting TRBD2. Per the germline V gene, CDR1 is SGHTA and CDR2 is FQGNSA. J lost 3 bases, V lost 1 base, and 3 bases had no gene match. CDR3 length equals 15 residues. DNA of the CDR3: TGTGCCAGCAGCTTAGGGCTAGCGGGAGTCTACGAGCAGTACTTC. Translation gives CASSLGLAGVYEQYF.

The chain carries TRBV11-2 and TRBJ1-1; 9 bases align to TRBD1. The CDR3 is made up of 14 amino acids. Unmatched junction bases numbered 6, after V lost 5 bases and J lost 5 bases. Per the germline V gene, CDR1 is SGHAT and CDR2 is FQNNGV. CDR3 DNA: TGTGCCAGCAGCACCCACAGGGGGCGGACTGAAGCTTTCTTT. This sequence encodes CASSTHRGRTEAFF.

CDR3 loop: CASSHSSGSYNEQFF. The DNA of the CDR3 is TGTGCCAGCAGCCATTCTAGCGGGAGTTACAATGAGCAGTTCTTC. This chain links TRBV4-2 with TRBJ2-1; 10 positions match TRBD2. The V gene's germline CDR1 is LGHNA and CDR2 YNFKEQ. Germline trimming cut 3 bases from V and 4 bases from J; bases unmatched to any gene: 3. The CDR3 length is 15 residues.

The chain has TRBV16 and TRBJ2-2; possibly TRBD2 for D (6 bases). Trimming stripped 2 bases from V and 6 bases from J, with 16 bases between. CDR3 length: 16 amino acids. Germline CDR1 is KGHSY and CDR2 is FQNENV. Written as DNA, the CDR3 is TGTGCCAGCAGCCAAGGCACTGCGGGGACGTCCGGGGAGCTGTTTTTT. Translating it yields CASSQGTAGTSGELFF.

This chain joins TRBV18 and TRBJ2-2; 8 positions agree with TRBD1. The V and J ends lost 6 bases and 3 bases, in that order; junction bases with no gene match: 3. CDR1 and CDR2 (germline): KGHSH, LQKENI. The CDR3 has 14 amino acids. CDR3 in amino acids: CASSTQGDTGELFF. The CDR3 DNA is TGTGCCAGCTCCACACAGGGGGACACCGGGGAGCTGTTTTTT.

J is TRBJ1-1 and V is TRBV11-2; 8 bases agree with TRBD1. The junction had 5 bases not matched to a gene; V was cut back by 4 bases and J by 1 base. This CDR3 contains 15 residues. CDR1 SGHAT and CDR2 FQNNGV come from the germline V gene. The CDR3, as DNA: TGTGCCAGCAGCTCGCAGGGGGCGCAGAACACTGAAGCTTTCTTT. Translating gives CASSSQGAQNTEAFF.

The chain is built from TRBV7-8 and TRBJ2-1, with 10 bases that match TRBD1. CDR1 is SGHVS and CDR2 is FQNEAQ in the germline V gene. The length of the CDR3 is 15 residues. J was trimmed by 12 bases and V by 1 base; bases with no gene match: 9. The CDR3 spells CASSLGPGQGIRQFF. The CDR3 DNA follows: TGTGCCAGCAGCTTAGGTCCGGGACAGGGGATAAGGCAGTTCTTC. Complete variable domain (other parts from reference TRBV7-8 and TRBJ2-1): GAGVSQSPRYKVAKRGQDVALRCDPISGHVSLFWYQQALGQGPEFLTYFQNEAQLDKSGLPSDRFFAERPEGSVSTLKIQRTQQEDSAVYLCASSLGPGQGIRQFFGPGTRLTVL.

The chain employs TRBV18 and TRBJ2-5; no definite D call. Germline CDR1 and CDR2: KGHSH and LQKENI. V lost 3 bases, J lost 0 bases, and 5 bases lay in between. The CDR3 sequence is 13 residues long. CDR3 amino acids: CASSPAYQETQYF. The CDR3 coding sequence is TGTGCCAGCTCACCCGCGTACCAAGAGACCCAGTACTTC.

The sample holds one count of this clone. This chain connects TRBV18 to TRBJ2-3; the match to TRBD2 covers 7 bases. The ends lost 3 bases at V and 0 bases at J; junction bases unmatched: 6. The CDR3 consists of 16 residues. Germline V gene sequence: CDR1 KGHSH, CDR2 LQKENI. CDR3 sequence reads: CASSPLGGSSTDTQYF. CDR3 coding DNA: TGTGCCAGCTCACCCCTCGGCGGGAGCAGCACAGATACGCAGTATTTT. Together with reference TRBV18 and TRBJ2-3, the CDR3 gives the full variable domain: NAGVMQNPRHLVRRRGQEARLRCSPMKGHSHVYWYRQLPEEGLKFMVYLQKENIIDESGMPKERFSAEFPKEGPSILRIQQVVRGDSAAYFCASSPLGGSSTDTQYFGPGTRLTVL.